This T cell receptor (beta chain) was recovered during a study of blood T cell repertoires in COVID-19. At the level of the study: Both acute and convalescent COVID-19 samples were obtained from the United States, Italy and Spain.

Original data processing: Amplification from reference gene primers served as the basis for estimated nucleated cell counts. TCRdb's table, derived via immunoSEQ multiplex PCR, lists solely in-frame clones and lacks some. The V and J calls and the clone size are those of that table, but D and trimming were determined from the DNA. This sample yields around 190,000 clones, of which around nine tenths are seen a single time; around 1.1% belongs to the top ten. The V gene's germline CDR1 is MDHEN and CDR2 SYDVKM. The CDR3 runs 16 residues. V lost 8 bases and J 7 bases, leaving 26 bases between the germline ends.

The J gene is TRBJ1-1, the V gene TRBV28; the D gene is possibly TRBD1 (6 bases). The sequencing sample was made of peripheral blood. The receptor was isolated from a man younger than 40 with acute or convalescent COVID-19. The CDR3 here is CASPLGPGQPILEAFF. In nucleotides, the CDR3 is TGTGCCAGCCCTTTGGGCCCGGGACAACCAATCCTTGAAGCTTTCTTT.